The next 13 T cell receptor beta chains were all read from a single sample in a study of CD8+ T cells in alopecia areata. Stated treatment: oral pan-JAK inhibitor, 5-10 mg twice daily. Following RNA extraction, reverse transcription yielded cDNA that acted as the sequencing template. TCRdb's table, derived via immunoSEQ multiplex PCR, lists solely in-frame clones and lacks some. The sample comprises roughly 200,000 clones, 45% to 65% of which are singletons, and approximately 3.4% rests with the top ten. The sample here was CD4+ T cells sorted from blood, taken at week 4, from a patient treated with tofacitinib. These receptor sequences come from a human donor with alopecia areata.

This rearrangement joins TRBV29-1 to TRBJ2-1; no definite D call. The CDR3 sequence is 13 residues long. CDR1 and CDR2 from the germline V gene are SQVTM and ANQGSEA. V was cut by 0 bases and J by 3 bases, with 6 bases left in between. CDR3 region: CSVEDSRYNEQFF. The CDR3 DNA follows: TGCAGCGTTGAAGATTCCCGCTACAATGAGCAGTTCTTC.

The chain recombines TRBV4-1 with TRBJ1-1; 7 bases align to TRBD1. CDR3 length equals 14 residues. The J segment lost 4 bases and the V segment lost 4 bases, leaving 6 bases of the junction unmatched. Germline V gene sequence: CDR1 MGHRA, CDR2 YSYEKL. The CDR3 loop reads CASSRSSGGTEAFF. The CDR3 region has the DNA TGCGCCAGCAGCCGATCTTCAGGGGGCACTGAAGCTTTCTTT.

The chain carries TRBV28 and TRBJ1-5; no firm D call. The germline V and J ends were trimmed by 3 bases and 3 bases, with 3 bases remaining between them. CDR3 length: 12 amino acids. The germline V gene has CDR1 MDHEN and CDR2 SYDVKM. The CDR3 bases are TGTGCCAGCAGTTTGAACAATCAGCCCCAGCATTTT. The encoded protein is CASSLNNQPQHF.

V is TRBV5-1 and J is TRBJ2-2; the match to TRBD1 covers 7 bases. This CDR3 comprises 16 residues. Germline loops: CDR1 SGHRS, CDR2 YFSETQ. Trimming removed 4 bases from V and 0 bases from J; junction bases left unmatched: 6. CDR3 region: CASSPPGTANTGELFF. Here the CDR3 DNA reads TGCGCCAGCAGCCCCCCCGGGACAGCGAACACCGGGGAGCTGTTTTTT.

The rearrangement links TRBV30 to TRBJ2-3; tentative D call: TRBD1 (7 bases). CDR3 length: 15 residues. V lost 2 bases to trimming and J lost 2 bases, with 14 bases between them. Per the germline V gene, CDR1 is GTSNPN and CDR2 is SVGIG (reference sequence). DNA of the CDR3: TGTGCCTGGAGTACGGGGGACAGCTTCACAGATACGCAGTATTTT. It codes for CAWSTGDSFTDTQYF.

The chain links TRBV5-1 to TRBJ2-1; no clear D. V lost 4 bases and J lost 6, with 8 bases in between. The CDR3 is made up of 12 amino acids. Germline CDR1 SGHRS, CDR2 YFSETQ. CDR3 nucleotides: TGCGCCAGCAGCCACCAGGCCAATGAGCAGTTCTTC. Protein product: CASSHQANEQFF.

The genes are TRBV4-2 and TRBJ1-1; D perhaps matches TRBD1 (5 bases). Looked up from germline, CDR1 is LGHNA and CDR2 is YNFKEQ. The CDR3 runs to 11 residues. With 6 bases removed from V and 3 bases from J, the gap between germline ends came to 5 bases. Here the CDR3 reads CASRGDTEAFF. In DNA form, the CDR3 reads TGTGCCAGCAGGGGGGACACTGAAGCTTTCTTT.

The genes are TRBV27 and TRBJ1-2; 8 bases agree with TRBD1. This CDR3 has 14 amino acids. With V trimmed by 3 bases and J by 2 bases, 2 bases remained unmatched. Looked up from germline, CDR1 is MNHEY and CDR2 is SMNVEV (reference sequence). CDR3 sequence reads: CASSLSGGNYGYTF. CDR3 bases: TGTGCCAGCAGTTTGTCAGGGGGCAACTATGGCTACACCTTC.

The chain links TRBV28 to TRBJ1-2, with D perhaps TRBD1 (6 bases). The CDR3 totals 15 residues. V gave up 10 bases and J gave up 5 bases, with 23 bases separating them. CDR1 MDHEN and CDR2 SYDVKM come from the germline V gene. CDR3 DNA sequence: TGTGCCATCGGGGGACACTTCCTTGTAAAGTATGGCTACACCTTC. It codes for CAIGGHFLVKYGYTF.

The CDR3 sequence: CASSDGTAHTEAFF. The CDR3 coding sequence is TGTGCCAGCAGCGACGGGACAGCACACACTGAAGCTTTCTTT. V and J are TRBV9 and TRBJ1-1; 7 bases match TRBD1. Germline assignment: CDR1 SGDLS and CDR2 YYNGEE. V shed 3 bases, J shed 3 bases, and the junction held 5 bases outside the gene matches. This CDR3 is 14 amino acids long.

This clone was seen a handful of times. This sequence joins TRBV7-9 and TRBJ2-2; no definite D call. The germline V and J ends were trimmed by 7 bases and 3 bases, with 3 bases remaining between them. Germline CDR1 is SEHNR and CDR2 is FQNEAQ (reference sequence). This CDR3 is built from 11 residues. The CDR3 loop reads CASTYTGELFF. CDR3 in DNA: TGTGCCAGCACATACACCGGGGAGCTGTTTTTT.

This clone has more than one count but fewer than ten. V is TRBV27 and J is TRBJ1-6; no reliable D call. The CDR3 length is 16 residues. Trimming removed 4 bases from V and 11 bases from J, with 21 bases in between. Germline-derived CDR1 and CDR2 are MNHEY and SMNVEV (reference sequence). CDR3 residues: CASSSPSRLRHPPLHF. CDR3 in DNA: TGTGCCAGCAGTTCCCCCAGCCGACTAAGGCATCCACCCCTCCACTTT.

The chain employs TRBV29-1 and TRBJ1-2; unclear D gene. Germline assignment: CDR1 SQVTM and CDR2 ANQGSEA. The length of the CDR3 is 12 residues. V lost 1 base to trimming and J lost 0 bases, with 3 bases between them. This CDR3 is CSVEAANYGYTF. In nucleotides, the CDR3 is TGCAGCGTTGAAGCGGCTAACTATGGCTACACCTTC. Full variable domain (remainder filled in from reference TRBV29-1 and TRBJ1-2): SAVISQKPSRDICQRGTSLTIQCQVDSQVTMMFWYRQQPGQSLTLIATANQGSEATYESGFVIDKFPISRPNLTFSTLTVSNMSPEDSSIYLCSVEAANYGYTFGSGTRLTVV.